Listed here are 22 T cell receptor beta chains from one sample, sequenced in a study of beta chain features in type 1 diabetes. Overall study results and limits: Shorter TCRB CDR3s, moderately but significantly so, were found in Type 1 diabetes patients in all four CD4+ subsets.

These receptors lack a known antigen. Sequenced material consisted of expressed TCRB transcripts (all of the isolated RNA was reverse transcribed). TCRdb's copy holds only in-frame clones and misses some; the assay was immunoSEQ multiplex PCR. This table has about 660,000 clones, 11% to 15% appearing once. The source material was naive CD4+ T cells from blood. All receptors derive from a young man with type 1 diabetes.

Only a few counts were recorded for this clone. The sample contains more than one DNA sequence encoding this CDR3. This chain uses TRBV19 with TRBJ2-3; no reliable D call. With 6 bases removed from V and 3 bases from J, the gap between germline ends came to 4 bases. The germline gives CDR1 LNHDA, CDR2 SQIVND (reference sequence). This CDR3 comprises 11 residues. CDR3 protein: CASSVTDTQYF. DNA for the CDR3: TGTGCCAGTAGCGTTACAGATACGCAGTATTTT.

The chain employs TRBV5-1 and TRBJ1-2; D call uncertain. With 0 bases removed from V and 7 bases from J, the gap between germline ends came to 10 bases. The CDR3 consists of 13 residues. Germline CDR1 and CDR2: SGHRS and YFSETQ. The DNA for the CDR3 is TGCGCCAGCAGCTTGGACAGTTCTACTGGCTACACCTTC. The encoded protein is CASSLDSSTGYTF.

This clone was counted a few times. The gene calls are TRBV7-9 and TRBJ2-7; D gene uncertain. Trimming removed 3 bases from V and 2 bases from J, with 11 bases in between. The CDR3 consists of 14 residues. Germline CDR1 is SEHNR and CDR2 is FQNEAQ (reference sequence). CDR3: CASSLGRQTYEQYF. The DNA of the CDR3 is TGTGCCAGCAGCTTGGGCAGGCAAACCTACGAGCAGTACTTC.

The J gene is TRBJ1-2, the V gene TRBV16; tentative D call: TRBD1 (6 bases). This CDR3 region has 13 residues. Trimming removed 2 bases at V and 4 bases at J, with 8 bases between. CDR1 and CDR2 from the germline V gene are KGHSY and FQNENV. CDR3 region: CASSQGQTYGYTF. In DNA, the CDR3 is TGTGCCAGCAGCCAAGGACAGACCTATGGCTACACCTTC.

The chain carries TRBV4-3 and TRBJ2-5, with 9 positions matching TRBD2. The CDR3 consists of 17 residues. The ends lost 1 base at V and 4 bases at J; junction bases unmatched: 10. Germline CDR1 is LGHNA and CDR2 is YSLEER. Written as DNA, the CDR3 is TGCGCCAGCAGCCAAGTGCGGGGAGCGGGGGGCGGAGAGACCCAGTACTTC. Translation gives CASSQVRGAGGGETQYF.

The V and J genes are TRBV28 and TRBJ1-5, with TRBD1 identical over 9 bases. The CDR3 runs 16 residues. Germline lookup yields CDR1 MDHEN and CDR2 SYDVKM. Trimming removed 6 bases from V and 6 bases from J; junction bases left unmatched: 12. As DNA, the CDR3 is TGTGCCAGCAGCCAAACCAGACAGGGGGTGGTTCAGCCCCAGCATTTT. Protein sequence: CASSQTRQGVVQPQHF.

This clone was counted a few times. The chain carries TRBV5-1 and TRBJ2-4; 8 nucleotides line up with TRBD1. CDR1 is SGHRS, CDR2 YFSETQ, per germline. The CDR3 runs 17 residues. The J segment lost 0 bases and the V segment lost 3 bases, leaving 8 bases of the junction unmatched. This chain's CDR3 is CASSSGQANLAKNIQYF. In DNA, the CDR3 is TGCGCCAGCAGCTCGGGACAGGCAAATCTAGCCAAAAACATTCAGTACTTC.

This clone showed up just a few times. The chain employs TRBV19 and TRBJ1-6; D is possibly TRBD1 (5 bases). V lost 3 bases and J lost 1, with 10 bases in between. The germline gives CDR1 LNHDA, CDR2 SQIVND (reference sequence). This CDR3 comprises 16 residues. The chain's CDR3 is CASSIGGDSYNSPLHF. The CDR3 coding sequence is TGTGCCAGTAGTATCGGGGGTGATTCCTATAATTCACCCCTCCACTTT. Supplemented by reference TRBV19 and TRBJ1-6, the full variable domain reads DGGITQSPKYLFRKEGQNVTLSCEQNLNHDAMYWYRQDPGQGLRLIYYSQIVNDFQKGDIAEGYSVSREKKESFPLTVTSAQKNPTAFYLCASSIGGDSYNSPLHFGNGTRLTVT.

This clone was seen only a few times. The genes are TRBV19 and TRBJ2-2, with D maybe TRBD1 (7 bases). The CDR3 is 15 amino acids. The germline gives CDR1 LNHDA, CDR2 SQIVND (reference sequence). The germline V and J ends were trimmed by 1 base and 6 bases, with 12 bases remaining between them. This CDR3 reads CASSIGTGEAGELFF. The CDR3 DNA sequence: TGTGCCAGTAGTATAGGCACAGGGGAGGCCGGGGAGCTGTTTTTT.

This clone has more than one count but fewer than ten. The rearrangement joins TRBV29-1 to TRBJ2-7, with 8 bases lining up with TRBD2. CDR3 length: 16 amino acids. V lost 7 bases, J lost 2 bases, and 16 bases stayed unmatched. Germline V gives CDR1 SQVTM, CDR2 ANQGSEA. CDR3 in amino acids: CSAGTLSGSTPYEQYF. CDR3 coding DNA: TGCAGCGCCGGCACCTTAAGCGGGAGTACCCCCTACGAGCAGTACTTC.

There are a few counts of this clone. The CDR3 loop reads CASSPGDRYNEQFF. As DNA, the CDR3 is TGTGCCAGCAGTCCAGGGGACCGTTACAATGAGCAGTTCTTC. The chain is built from TRBV28 and TRBJ2-1; possibly TRBD1 for D (6 bases). Looked up from germline, CDR1 is MDHEN and CDR2 is SYDVKM. There are 14 residues in the CDR3. V lost 5 bases, J lost 4 bases, and 12 bases lay in between.

The rearrangement uses TRBV30 and TRBJ1-4; D gene uncertain. Deletions cut 1 base from V and 6 bases from J, with 9 bases between. This CDR3 contains 13 residues. Germline CDR1 and CDR2: GTSNPN and SVGIG (reference sequence). In nucleotides, the CDR3 is TGTGCCTGGAGTGCGCAGGAGGATGAAAAACTGTTTTTT. It translates to CAWSAQEDEKLFF.

This chain links TRBV28 with TRBJ2-1; a weak D match, TRBD2 (6 bases). Germline V lookup: CDR1 MDHEN, CDR2 SYDVKM. The V gene lost 4 bases and the J gene lost 2 bases, with 21 bases spanning the gap. This CDR3 is built from 18 residues. The CDR3 sequence: CASSSQRAQEWTYNEQFF. As DNA, the CDR3 is TGTGCCAGCAGTTCTCAGCGGGCCCAGGAGTGGACCTACAATGAGCAGTTCTTC.

The V and J genes are TRBV5-1 and TRBJ2-4; D tentatively reads TRBD1 or TRBD2 (5 bases each). CDR1 and CDR2 (germline): SGHRS, YFSETQ. The CDR3 covers 16 residues. Trimming pared 3 bases from V and 8 bases from J, leaving 21 bases between. The CDR3 is CASSSGGPVGIDIQYF. CDR3 coding DNA: TGCGCCAGCAGCTCTGGGGGACCAGTCGGGATAGACATTCAGTACTTC. The full variable domain, its missing parts supplied by reference TRBV5-1 and TRBJ2-4, is KAGVTQTPRYLIKTRGQQVTLSCSPISGHRSVSWYQQTPGQGLQFLFEYFSETQRNKGNFPGRFSGRQFSNSRSEMNVSTLELGDSALYLCASSSGGPVGIDIQYFGAGTRLSVL.

This chain links TRBV4-3 with TRBJ2-7, with 9 nucleotides matching TRBD2. This CDR3 comprises 15 residues. CDR1 and CDR2 (germline): LGHNA, YSLEER. V dropped 4 bases and J dropped 0; count of bases not matched to a gene: 4. CDR3 coding DNA: TGCGCCAGCAGCCGAATAGCGGGGGACTCCTACGAGCAGTACTTC. As protein: CASSRIAGDSYEQYF.

V and J are TRBV7-9 and TRBJ1-2, with a weak D call TRBD1 (6 bases). Trimming left V 0 bases short and J 4 bases short, with 9 bases between. Germline V gene lookup returns CDR1 SEHNR and CDR2 FQNEAQ (reference sequence). The CDR3 has 14 amino acids. The CDR3 region has the DNA TGTGCCAGCAGCTTAGCGGGGGCTGGCTATGGCTACACCTTC. As protein: CASSLAGAGYGYTF.

V is TRBV4-2 and J is TRBJ2-7; D unresolved. Germline V gives CDR1 LGHNA, CDR2 YNFKEQ. Trimming took 4 bases from V and 0 from J, leaving 16 bases between them. The CDR3 has 16 amino acids. The DNA for the CDR3 is TGTGCCAGCAGCCCGCACAGTGACACAAACTCCTACGAGCAGTACTTC. This gives the protein CASSPHSDTNSYEQYF.

The CDR3 DNA reads TGTGCCAGCAGTTTAACCGGCCCTTTGAGGATGGAGCAGTACTTC. Translated, it gives CASSLTGPLRMEQYF. The rearrangement joins TRBV27 to TRBJ2-7; D not resolved. Trimming shortened V by 2 bases and J by 7 bases, and 18 bases separated the two germline ends. Germline CDR1 MNHEY, CDR2 SMNVEV (reference sequence). The CDR3 has 15 amino acids.

This chain connects TRBV30 to TRBJ1-5; 8 bases are a match to TRBD1. There are 13 residues in the CDR3. The germline CDR1 and CDR2 sequences are GTSNPN and SVGIG (reference sequence). V was clipped by 5 bases and J by 6 bases; unmatched bases: 6. The CDR3: CAWGPGGGQPQHF. Written as DNA, the CDR3 is TGTGCCTGGGGCCCAGGGGGCGGTCAGCCCCAGCATTTT. Supplemented by reference TRBV30 and TRBJ1-5, the full variable domain reads SQTIHQWPATLVQPVGSPLSLECTVEGTSNPNLYWYRQAAGRGLQLLFYSVGIGQISSEVPQNLSASRPQDRQFILSSKKLLLSDSGFYLCAWGPGGGQPQHFGDGTRLSIL.

The V gene is TRBV5-8, the J gene TRBJ1-5; no clear D. V lost 2 bases and J lost 1, with 7 bases in between. The germline V gene has CDR1 SGHTS and CDR2 YDEGEE. The CDR3 is 14 residues long. The CDR3 protein is CASSFAGSNQPQHF. In DNA form, the CDR3 reads TGTGCCAGCAGCTTTGCGGGAAGCAATCAGCCCCAGCATTTT.

This clone was counted between two and nine times. The chain has TRBV11-2 and TRBJ2-1; 11 bases line up with TRBD2. After removal of 7 bases from V and 7 bases from J, the junction contained 9 bases not matched to a gene. This CDR3 has 15 amino acids. Germline V gene lookup returns CDR1 SGHAT and CDR2 FQNNGV. CDR3 in DNA: TGTGCCAGCACGCTACTAGCGGGGGTTAAAAATGAGCAGTTCTTC. It is translated as CASTLLAGVKNEQFF. The whole variable domain, remainder taken from reference TRBV11-2 and TRBJ2-1, is EAGVAQSPRYKIIEKRQSVAFWCNPISGHATLYWYQQILGQGPKLLIQFQNNGVVDDSQLPKDRFSAERLKGVDSTLKIQPAKLEDSAVYLCASTLLAGVKNEQFFGPGTRLTVL.

In its sample, this clone was seen a few times. The chain links TRBV19 to TRBJ1-5, with 7 bases aligning to TRBD1. The CDR3 runs to 17 residues. Trimming removed 3 bases from V and 5 bases from J; junction bases left unmatched: 13. Per germline, CDR1 LNHDA and CDR2 SQIVND (reference sequence). The CDR3 DNA reads TGTGCCAGTAGTATTGGCTTCCCCCGGGACAGAGATCAGCCCCAGCATTTT. Amino acids: CASSIGFPRDRDQPQHF.